Shown below are 5 T cell receptor beta chains from a single sample sequenced in a study of response to subunit inactivated influenza vaccine. MiXCR was run by TCRdb on the RT-PCR reads, yielding one entry per CDR3 protein. Altogether about 780,000 distinct CDR3 sequences are present, roughly 18% being singletons, with the ten largest covering roughly a tenth. Here the sequenced sample was PBMCs from blood, taken more than 4 days after vaccination. Receptors were obtained from a man between 45 and 60 years old who received an inactivated influenza vaccine.

Only a few counts were recorded for this clonotype. The CDR3 is CASSSPPAGASTDTQYF. CDR3 DNA sequence: TGTGCCAGCAGCTCCCCTCCCGCGGGGGCCAGCACAGATACGCAGTATTTT. The rearrangement uses TRBV7-8 and TRBJ2-3; possible D gene TRBD2, 7 bases. The length of the CDR3 is 17 residues. The germline gives CDR1 SGHVS, CDR2 FQNEAQ. V gave up 4 bases and J gave up 0 bases, with 17 bases separating them.

The table lists this clonotype with many counts. The gene calls are TRBV7-2 and TRBJ2-7, with D possibly TRBD1 on 5 matching bases. Looked up from germline, CDR1 is SGHTA and CDR2 is FQGNSA. V lost 4 bases and J 7 bases, leaving 20 bases between the germline ends. The CDR3 length is 15 residues. CDR3 sequence: CASSSSLHGAWEQYF. As DNA, the CDR3 is TGTGCCAGCAGCTCCAGTCTCCATGGGGCCTGGGAGCAGTACTTC.

This clonotype has more than one count but fewer than ten. The chain couples TRBV12-3 or TRBV12-4 to TRBJ1-1; no clear D. Trimming pared 4 bases from V and 4 bases from J, leaving 10 bases between. This CDR3 contains 13 residues. For the CDR3, the DNA is TGTGCCAGCAGTTATGACGCTCGCACTGAAGCTTTCTTT. It specifies CASSYDARTEAFF.

The chain is built from TRBV5-1 and TRBJ2-3; weak D call: TRBD2 (6 bases). This CDR3 has 13 residues. The germline V gene encodes CDR1 SGHRS and CDR2 YFSETQ. V dropped 7 bases and J dropped 1 base, with 10 bases sitting between them. The chain's CDR3 is CASVVAGTDTQYF. The CDR3, as DNA: TGCGCCAGCGTTGTAGCGGGCACAGATACGCAGTATTTT.

This clonotype has more than one count but fewer than ten. Written as DNA, the CDR3 is TGTGCCAGCAGTTCACCGCCGGGACACAAGACCGGGGAGCTGTTTTTT. It specifies CASSSPPGHKTGELFF. This chain uses TRBV12-3 or TRBV12-4 with TRBJ2-2, with D perhaps matching TRBD1 (6 bases). V lost 4 bases, J lost 5 bases, and 17 bases lay in between. The CDR3 totals 16 residues.